The source of this T cell receptor beta chain is a study of blood T cell repertoires in COVID-19. On the study more broadly: Italy, Spain and the United States were the sources of the convalescent and acute COVID-19 samples. The cDNA or gDNA used as material had been derived from T cells, B-cell-depleted T cells, or PBMCs.

CDR1 and CDR2 from the germline V gene are SGHRS and YFSETQ. Unmatched junction bases numbered 4, after V lost 3 bases and J lost 0 bases. This CDR3 is built from 15 residues. In the authors' workflow: How many nucleated cells were present was estimated from reference gene primer amplification. Method: immunoSEQ multiplex PCR; TCRdb's copy keeps in-frame clones and lacks some. V, J and clone size are those of that table, while D and trimming were read from the DNA. Of 310,000 or so clones in the sample, around 89% were seen once. The receptor was isolated from a man between 18 and 35 years old who had recovered from COVID-19. Sequences were obtained from peripheral blood. The V call is TRBV5-1, the J call TRBJ2-3; 7 bases align to TRBD1. In DNA form, the CDR3 reads TGCGCCAGCAGCTCACACAGGGGAAGCACAGATACGCAGTATTTT. This codes for CASSSHRGSTDTQYF.